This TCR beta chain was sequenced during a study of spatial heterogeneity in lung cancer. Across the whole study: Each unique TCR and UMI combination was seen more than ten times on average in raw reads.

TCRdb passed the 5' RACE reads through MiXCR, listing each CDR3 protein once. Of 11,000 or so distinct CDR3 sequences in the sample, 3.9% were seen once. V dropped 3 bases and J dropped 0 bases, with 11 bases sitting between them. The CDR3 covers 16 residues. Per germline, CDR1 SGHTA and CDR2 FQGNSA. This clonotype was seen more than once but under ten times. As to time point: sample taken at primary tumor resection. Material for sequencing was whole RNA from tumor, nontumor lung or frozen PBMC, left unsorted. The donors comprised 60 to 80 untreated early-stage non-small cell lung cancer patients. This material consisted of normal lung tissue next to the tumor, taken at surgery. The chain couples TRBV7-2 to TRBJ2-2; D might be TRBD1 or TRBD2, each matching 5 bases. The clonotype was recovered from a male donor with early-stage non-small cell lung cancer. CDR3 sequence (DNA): TGTGCCAGCAGCTTCAACGGGGCTTCGAACACCGGGGAGCTGTTTTTT. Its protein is CASSFNGASNTGELFF.